The rows below give T cell receptor beta chains drawn from one sample of a study of blood T cell repertoires in COVID-19. Clones were sequenced by immunoSEQ multiplex PCR, and TCRdb holds only the in-frame ones, with some missing. This sample yields 650,000 to 800,000 clones, of which 80% to 90% are seen a single time; about 0.26% belongs to the top ten. What was sequenced was peripheral blood. The receptors were gathered from a woman between 18 and 29 years old with acute or convalescent COVID-19. CDR3s leave out the opening cysteine and the closing phenylalanine or tryptophan. The order of the fields is J gene, V gene, CDR3 protein.

>TRBJ2-3|TRBV4-2
ASSQSIAGGPDTQY
>TRBJ1-6|TRBV5-1
ASSRRDSNSPLH
>TRBJ1-2|TRBV18
ASSPPGQGEHGYT
>TRBJ1-2|TRBV3-1/TRBV3-2
ASRLNLPGSNYGYT
>TRBJ1-3|TRBV15
ATSRERPRLNTIY
>TRBJ1-2|TRBV6-5
ASSYGGSGYT
>TRBJ2-7|TRBV9
ASSPRQGMEQY
>TRBJ2-7|TRBV10-3
ATHRDSPGSYEQY
>TRBJ1-1|TRBV5-1
ARGGGNTEAF
>TRBJ1-3|TRBV19
ASSYRDRGLLGAGNTIY
>TRBJ2-5|TRBV2
ASSEGLAGVKTQY
>TRBJ2-7|TRBV18
ASSPGRGGSYEQY
>TRBJ2-5|TRBV27
ASSWRYQETQY
>TRBJ1-2|TRBV2
ASTLRGQGSGYT
>TRBJ2-7|TRBV2
ASTPGQGGYYRQY
>TRBJ2-1|TRBV15
ATSKDRGSYNEQF
>TRBJ2-4|TRBV18
ASSPGQGSAGNIQY
>TRBJ1-1|TRBV29-1
SVWTGSNTEAF
>TRBJ1-1|TRBV28
ASSGGQGWNTEAF
>TRBJ2-3|TRBV11-2
ASSLKRDLAAQY
>TRBJ1-4|TRBV6-4
ASSDPGTGSSLTNEKLF
>TRBJ2-7|TRBV2
ASRPRGRHEQY